The source of this TCR beta chain is a study of shared clonotypes between healthy human individuals. The study, taken as a whole, reports: It was expected that sequencing depth would affect clonotype sharing among donors.

Healthy HIV-negative adults with no recent acute infections or vaccinations were recruited as donors. CD4+ cells yielded CD45RA+ naive and CD45RA-negative memory subsets. Some clones are missing from TCRdb's copy, which holds only in-frame ones; the method was immunoSEQ multiplex PCR. Of over a million clones in the sample, about 96% were seen once. CDR1 is KGHSH and CDR2 is LQKENI in the germline V gene. V was trimmed by 0 bases and J by 5 bases, leaving 10 bases between them. The CDR3 loop spans 14 amino acids. As regards this clone: What it binds is not known.

The gene calls are TRBV18 and TRBJ1-1, with D unclear. The receptor was derived from a man aged 25 to 45 in good health. The specimen sequenced was naive CD4+ T cells sorted from blood. Subset noted: CD45RA+ positively selected. In DNA, the CDR3 is TGTGCCAGCTCACCACCGATAGGGAGAACTGAAGCTTTCTTT. Translating gives CASSPPIGRTEAFF.